This TCR beta chain is drawn from a study of shared clonotypes between healthy human individuals. Turning to the study itself: Serving as donors were a couple of women and three men, whose ages spanned 18 to 49. Plates per donor: three CD4 naive, three CD4 memory, two CD8 naive, one CD8 memory.

Study results and limitations: The researchers took only blood, and tissue repertoires probably look different.

About this clone: What it binds is not known.

Clones were read by immunoSEQ multiplex PCR, and TCRdb kept only the in-frame ones, dropping some. Of approximately 500,000 clones in the sample, almost 97% were seen once. The CDR3 has 12 amino acids. V shed 8 bases and J shed 4 bases, with 9 bases lying between them. Germline V lookup: CDR1 MNHNY, CDR2 SVGAGI (reference sequence). Donation came from healthy HIV-negative adults that had no recent acute infections or vaccinations. This chain connects TRBV6-6 to TRBJ1-5, with no clear D. Sequencing input: naive CD4+ T cells sorted from blood. Subset defined: CD45RA+ positively selected. The TCR originated in a young woman in good health. The CDR3 DNA follows: TGTGCCAGCGGAGGGTGGAATCAGCCCCAGCATTTT. Protein product: CASGGWNQPQHF.